These T cell receptor beta chains were read from a single sample in a study of T-cell reconstitution after alpha-beta-depleted transplantation in children. TCRdb independently ran MiXCR on the PCR reads; one entry per CDR3 protein. The sample carries 100,000 or so distinct CDR3 sequences, 20% to 30% recorded once. Source: PBMCs, taken before TCRalphabeta/CD19-depleted stem cell transplant. The source of these receptors is a boy aged 2-15 years with acute lymphoblastic leukemia, due to receive a stem cell transplant. Both conserved end residues are part of each CDR3. Fields, in order: V gene, J gene, CDR3 protein.

TRBV5-1,TRBJ2-7,CASSPRDRGHEQYF
TRBV15,TRBJ1-6,CATSALGGSPLHF
TRBV3-1,TRBJ1-5,CASSSHMPGQGPPSNQPQHF
TRBV5-1,TRBJ2-1,CASSLRGSGSSDEQFF
TRBV24-1,TRBJ2-1,CATSVSNEQFF
TRBV28,TRBJ2-7,CASSFAGSPTYEQYF
TRBV28,TRBJ2-7,CASSRGLAGISYEQYF
TRBV5-4,TRBJ1-2,CASSFSASSNYGYTF
TRBV20-1,TRBJ1-1,CSARAGRMVTEAFF
TRBV7-2,TRBJ2-2,CASSTESGINTGELFF
TRBV4-2,TRBJ2-1,CASSQDRLNEQFF
TRBV20-1,TRBJ2-7,CSASLEHEQYF
TRBV6-5,TRBJ2-1,CASSHPGSYNEQFF
TRBV5-1,TRBJ2-3,CASTRGIHLRTDTQYF
TRBV7-6,TRBJ2-7,CASSLYPTSGQSSYEQYF
TRBV20-1,TRBJ1-3,CSAMEDSRNTIYF
TRBV24-1,TRBJ1-2,CATSDLPTNYGYTF
TRBV24-1,TRBJ2-7,CATSNSLGTEQYF
TRBV5-1,TRBJ2-2,CASSLGQRNTGELFF
TRBV4-1,TRBJ2-7,CASSQVPGEYYEQYF
TRBV12-3/TRBV12-4,TRBJ1-1,CASRPLQGAGTEAFF
TRBV6-2/TRBV6-3,TRBJ1-1,CASVGDSKKTEAFF
TRBV18,TRBJ2-5,CASSRGFAETQYF
TRBV20-1,TRBJ1-5,CSARDRIWGNQPQHF
TRBV4-3,TRBJ2-7,CASSQDGDLITEQYF
TRBV28,TRBJ2-2,CAGGRAGELFF
TRBV12-3/TRBV12-4,TRBJ1-5,CASSLGTGYNQPQHF
TRBV5-5,TRBJ1-2,CASSLEWNSYGYTF
TRBV7-9,TRBJ1-5,CASSPGAGSQPQHF
TRBV18,TRBJ2-3,CASSPSSGGTDTQYF
TRBV4-1,TRBJ2-2,CASSNSNTGELFF